This T cell receptor (beta chain) came from a study of T cells after yellow fever vaccination (dated 2019 in TCRdb). Notes on the research overall: The SMART-Seq v4 Ultra Low Input RNA kit was used to prepare libraries from fractions with low cell numbers. To track T-cell clones before and after primary and booster YFV17D yellow fever vaccination, bulk TCR alpha and beta repertoires were sequenced longitudinally. Two healthy male donors, one aged 18 to 29 and one aged 30 to 40 years, made up the cohort. Blood samples were taken at several timepoints before and after primary and secondary immunization, and bulk PBMC replicates and cell subsets were isolated.

There are many counts of this clonotype. Its recognized antigen is unknown. No much larger clone is present one base from it, and per-base qualities are unavailable. Paper-wide results and their limitations: The study included only a couple of donors, which limits how far the findings can be generalized. The secondary T-cell response was found to be weaker but faster than the primary response, with a peak reached on day 5 rather than on day 15. A small share of clonotypes occurred in both CD4 and CD8 compartments, likely arising from convergent recombination. FACS-sorted repertoires could contain abundant contaminating clonotypes from the bulk population, so computational filtering was required. After the booster, most of the clones that had expanded following primary vaccination were detected again (approximately 95% of CD4 and 80% to 90% of CD8), which suggests that memory was broadly maintained.

Sequenced using an Illumina NovaSeq 6000. TCR cDNA was made using 5'RACE template switching, a step that added a universal primer site and unique molecular identifiers. cDNA synthesis was primed from both the TCR alpha and TCR beta constant segments. Two PCR steps were used to amplify libraries, with sample barcodes and sequencing adapters being added in the second step. Sequencing of the libraries was done on either Illumina HiSeq 2500 (2x100 bp) or NovaSeq (2x150 bp). On the study's bioinformatics: MIGEC handled demultiplexing of reads and collapsing into UMI consensus sequences, while MiXCR performed V(D)J alignment. Using edgeR on replicate PBMC samples, clonotypes were called vaccine-responding if FDR was below 0.01 and the log2 fold change was above 5 up to day 15. CD4 or CD8 identity was assigned to each bulk clonotype according to whether the clonotype was present at higher abundance in the sequenced CD4 repertoire or the sequenced CD8 repertoire. TCRdb's own reprocessing of the public reads used fastp at Q25 and MiXCR and kept productive beta chains. Rows with one shared CDR3 protein collapse into an entry with the most common genes and DNA. It is TCRdb's table, rather than the study itself, that gives the V and J calls and clone size. The sample yields approximately 330,000 distinct CDR3 sequences; about 4% were counted once. The top ten clonotypes cover 20% to 25% of the sample.

The CDR1 and CDR2 encoded by the germline V gene are SGHRS and YFSETQ. From the cysteine up to the phenylalanine, the CDR3 has a length of 16 residues. The entry retains the CDR3 DNA only, 48 bases that are in frame from base 1. V was cut back by 1 base and J by 1 base, leaving a gap of 15 bases between them. The label giving this sample's treatment or condition can be read as: live attenuated yellow fever vaccine strain. Two biological replicates of bulk PBMCs were collected at each blood-draw timepoint. PBMCs were isolated from peripheral blood using a standard Ficoll-Paque protocol. RNA was extracted with TriZol from bulk PBMCs, CD4 and CD8 fractions, and dextramer-positive and dextramer-negative fractions.

The receptor was isolated from a man aged 18 to 29 who received the YFV17D yellow fever vaccine. Sequencing used PBMCs, obtained 5 days after the yellow fever booster vaccination. The V and J genes are TRBV5-1 and TRBJ2-7, with TRBD2 as a weak D call on 5 bases. At the DNA level, the sequence is TGCGCCAGCAGCTTGATCGGGGTTGGAAAATCCTACGAGCAGTACTTC. Translated, it gives CASSLIGVGKSYEQYF.